A single sample gave rise to the 8 T cell receptor beta chains below, sequenced in a study of shared clonotypes between healthy human individuals. Method: immunoSEQ multiplex PCR; TCRdb's copy keeps in-frame clones and lacks some. The table records roughly 1,100,000 clones, approximately 76% of them present only once. The sequenced sample consisted of memory CD4+ T cells sorted from blood. The subset: CD45RA-negative fraction. The receptors here all came from a man aged 18 to 30 in good health.

The V and J genes are TRBV5-1 and TRBJ2-3, with D perhaps TRBD1 or TRBD2 (5 bases each). Trimming removed 5 bases from V and 2 bases from J, with 18 bases in between. Germline V gene sequence: CDR1 SGHRS, CDR2 YFSETQ. CDR3 size: 16 residues. CDR3 loop: CASSEGDASITDTQYF. The CDR3 bases are TGCGCCAGCAGTGAAGGGGACGCTAGCATCACAGATACGCAGTATTTT.

A note on this clone: This CDR3 is also generated by other DNA sequences in the sample. J is TRBJ1-5 and V is TRBV19; 12 bases map to TRBD1. The CDR3 consists of 14 residues. V shed 5 bases, J shed 7 bases, and the junction held 3 bases outside the gene matches. CDR1 LNHDA and CDR2 SQIVND come from the germline V gene (reference sequence). The CDR3 loop reads CASSPGTGGQPQHF. DNA of the CDR3: TGTGCCAGTAGTCCTGGGACAGGGGGCCAGCCCCAGCATTTT.

V usage is TRBV29-1 and J usage is TRBJ2-1, with D unresolved. CDR1 and CDR2 from the germline V gene are SQVTM and ANQGSEA. The CDR3 sequence is 12 residues long. The V end lost 3 bases, the J end lost 3 bases, and 6 bases lay between the germline ends. This CDR3 reads CSVETGYNEQFF. The DNA of the CDR3 is TGCAGCGTTGAGACCGGCTACAATGAGCAGTTCTTC.

Details on this clone: Other nucleotide sequences from this sample produce the same CDR3. This chain uses TRBV7-9 with TRBJ2-7; D unclear. Germline V CDR1 and CDR2: SEHNR, FQNEAQ (reference sequence). The CDR3 sequence is 13 residues long. V was cut by 3 bases and J by 2 bases, with 8 bases left in between. In DNA form, the CDR3 reads TGTGCCAGCAGCTTTCAAGGCCCCTACGAGCAGTACTTC. Its translation: CASSFQGPYEQYF.

The CDR3 sequence: CASSQASNTEAFF. CDR3 DNA: TGTGCCAGCTCTCAAGCCTCGAACACTGAAGCTTTCTTT. V gene TRBV18 combines with J gene TRBJ1-1; D uncertain. The CDR3 extends over 13 amino acids. Germline V lookup: CDR1 KGHSH, CDR2 LQKENI. Deletions cut 6 bases from V and 1 base from J, with 9 bases between.

The chain joins TRBV11-2 to TRBJ1-5; TRBD1 agrees at 7 bases. Unmatched junction bases numbered 5, after V lost 3 bases and J lost 3 bases. The CDR3 consists of 15 residues. Germline lookup yields CDR1 SGHAT and CDR2 FQNNGV. DNA for the CDR3: TGTGCCAGCAGCTTGATAGGGACAGCCAATCAGCCCCAGCATTTT. It specifies CASSLIGTANQPQHF.

The rearrangement joins TRBV10-1 to TRBJ2-1, with TRBD2 matching over 9 bases. The CDR3 extends over 17 amino acids. Germline loops: CDR1 WNHNN, CDR2 SYGVQD (reference sequence). Trimming cost V 0 bases and J 2 bases; bases outside gene matches: 5. CDR3 loop: CASSESGSGRPYNEQFF. The CDR3 DNA is TGCGCCAGCAGTGAGTCGGGGAGCGGGAGGCCCTACAATGAGCAGTTCTTC.

The V and J genes are TRBV5-4 and TRBJ1-1; the match to TRBD1 covers 12 bases. The germline gives CDR1 SGHNT, CDR2 YYREEE (reference sequence). This CDR3 has 16 residues. Trimming took 4 bases from V and 5 from J; bases not matched to a gene: 9. The CDR3 DNA follows: TGTGCCAGCAGCCCGGGGACAGGGGGCGAAGGGACTGAAGCTTTCTTT. Translating gives CASSPGTGGEGTEAFF.